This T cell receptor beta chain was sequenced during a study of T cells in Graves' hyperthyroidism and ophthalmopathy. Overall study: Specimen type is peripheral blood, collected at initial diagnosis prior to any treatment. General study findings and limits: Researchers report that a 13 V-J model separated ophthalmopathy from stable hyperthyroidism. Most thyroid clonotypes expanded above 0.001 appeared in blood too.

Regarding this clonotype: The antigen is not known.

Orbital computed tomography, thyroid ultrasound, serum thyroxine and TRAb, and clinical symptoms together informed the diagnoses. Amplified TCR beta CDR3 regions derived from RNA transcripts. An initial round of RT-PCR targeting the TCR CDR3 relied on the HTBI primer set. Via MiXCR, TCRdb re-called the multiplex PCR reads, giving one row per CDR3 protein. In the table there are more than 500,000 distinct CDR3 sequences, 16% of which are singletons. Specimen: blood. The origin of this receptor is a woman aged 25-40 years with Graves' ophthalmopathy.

In DNA, the CDR3 is TGTGCCAGCAGCACTCGGGACAGGGAGGCCGCGAACACCGGGGAGCTGTTTTTT. This sequence encodes CASSTRDREAANTGELFF. The genes are TRBV6-5 and TRBJ2-2, with 9 bases that match TRBD1. V shed 6 bases, J shed 0 bases, and the junction held 11 bases outside the gene matches. Germline-derived CDR1 and CDR2 are MNHEY and SVGAGI. The CDR3 runs 18 residues.